Following are 2 T cell receptor beta chains from one sample sequenced in a study of T cells after yellow fever vaccination (dated by TCRdb to about 2019). The library was generated by 5' RACE. Sequenced on an Illumina NovaSeq 6000. The public reads were reanalyzed by TCRdb: fastp trimming at Q25, MiXCR alignment, in-frame beta chains only. Rows are unified per CDR3 protein, each entry keeping the most common DNA and genes. The sample profile shows about 340,000 distinct CDR3 sequences; around 12% of them were found once. The ten largest clones represent 3% to 4% of the sample. The intended sense of this specimen's treatment or condition label: live attenuated yellow fever vaccine strain. The material was CD4+ T cells sorted from PBMCs, obtained 15 days after the yellow fever booster vaccination. The receptors were gathered from a man between 18 and 35 years old who received the YFV17D yellow fever vaccine.

In its sample, this clonotype was seen a few times. The V and J genes are TRBV5-1 and TRBJ2-5, with no clear D. V lost 3 bases and J lost 3, with 9 bases in between. The CDR3 has 13 amino acids. Germline CDR1 reads SGHRS; CDR2 reads YFSETQ. The DNA of the CDR3 is TGCGCCAGCAGCTCGGGCCCAGAAGAGACCCAGTACTTC. It codes for CASSSGPEETQYF.

This chain connects TRBV3-1 to TRBJ2-7, with D hard to call. Between the trimmed V and J ends, which lost 5 bases and 1 base, there was a span of 12 bases. The germline CDR1 and CDR2 sequences are LGHDT and YNNKEL (reference sequence). The length of the CDR3 is 14 residues. CDR3 loop: CASSFQTTSYEQYF. CDR3 nucleotides: TGTGCCAGCAGCTTCCAAACTACTTCCTACGAGCAGTACTTC.